The clone carrying this TCR beta chain appeared a few times. TCRdb used MiXCR to reprocess the 5' RACE reads, holding one entry per CDR3 protein. This table holds approximately 600,000 distinct CDR3 sequences, less than 9% found once. The data derive from a study of identical twins. The data also belong to a second study, concerning yellow fever vaccine responses in identical twins.

This receptor was obtained from a woman aged 18-29 years in good health. The specimen was PBMCs.

CDR3 amino acids: CASPGTEYNEQFF. The CDR3 DNA follows: TGTGCCAGCCCCGGGACAGAGTACAATGAGCAGTTCTTC. V and J are TRBV2 and TRBJ2-1; 7 bases are shared with TRBD1. This CDR3 has 13 residues. V was pared by 8 bases and J by 4 bases, with 5 bases of the junction left unmatched. The germline CDR1 and CDR2 sequences are SNHLY and FYNNEI.